One TCR beta chain is described in this entry. Its antigen remains unknown. These data are taken from a study of blood T cells in healthy people across ages. Study-wide findings and caveats: Diversity of TCR beta correlated strongly with naive T cell percentage. Using unsorted PBMCs precluded a conclusive naive versus antigen-experienced comparison.

PCR was performed a second time for about 7 to 12 cycles using a sample-barcoded 5' primer and a J-beta primer mix. MiXCR, run by TCRdb on the 5' RACE reads, gives a single entry per CDR3 protein. The sample records about 930,000 distinct CDR3 sequences, under 35% being singletons. This CDR3 has 14 amino acids. Germline CDR1 is MNHEY and CDR2 is SVGAGI. The V end lost 2 bases, the J end lost 7 bases, and 15 bases lay between the germline ends. These same data were also listed under a study on T cells of mothers and their children.

The V gene is TRBV6-5, the J gene TRBJ2-7, with D uncertain. This TCR came from a woman aged 40 to 50 in good health. Sample: blood. The CDR3 coding sequence is TGTGCCAGCAGTTACACGTCGGTTAACAATGAGCAGTACTTC. Encoded protein: CASSYTSVNNEQYF.